The T cell receptor beta chain described here comes from a study of regulatory T cells in long-lasting Graves disease. This sample's time point: newly diagnosed GD, antithyroid drugs for less than 3 months. PBMC-extracted RNA yielded the TCR library. Investigators report Graves' disease was diagnosed under American Thyroid Association guidelines. Peripheral blood, roughly 8.1 milliliters of it, was drawn into EDTA tubes. iRepertoire HTBI primers and Arm-PCR of CDR3 regions built TCR beta libraries. TCRdb passed the multiplex PCR reads through MiXCR, listing each CDR3 protein once. The sample has 400,000 to 550,000 distinct CDR3 sequences, around 17% seen once. Many counts were recorded for this clonotype. CDR1 MNHEY and CDR2 SMNVEV come from the germline V gene (reference sequence). This CDR3 has 15 residues. V shed 4 bases, J shed 7 bases, and the junction held 6 bases outside the gene matches. These data were also filed under a second study, of T cells in Graves' hyperthyroidism and ophthalmopathy. Per that study: When the TCR CDR3 underwent first-round RT-PCR, the HTBI primer set was used. Ophthalmopathy stood apart from stable hyperthyroidism in a 13 V-J model.

The gene calls are TRBV27 and TRBJ1-6; 8 nucleotides align to TRBD1. The sample in question was peripheral blood mononuclear cells (PBMCs), obtained at new diagnosis, from a patient treated with antithyroid drugs. The clonotype originates from a woman in her thirties with Graves disease. CDR3 sequence (DNA): TGTGCCAGCAGTTCCTGGACAGGGTTGAATTCACCCCTCCACTTT. Encoded protein: CASSSWTGLNSPLHF.